This is a list of T cell receptor beta chains from one sample in a study of blood T cell repertoires in COVID-19. Generated by immunoSEQ multiplex PCR, the TCRdb table keeps only in-frame clones and is missing some. The sample shows 100,000 or so clones, over 75% of them seen only once. Sample: peripheral blood. These receptors were taken from a man between 60 and 75 years old with acute or convalescent COVID-19. The CDR3 runs from the conserved cysteine through the conserved F or W. A D gene is named only where the DNA matches it firmly. Part of the rows lack a size; the others show once, few, many or a class for expanded clones.

d_call j_call cdr3_length clone_size v_call cdr3_nt cdr3_aa
TRBD1 TRBJ2-2 18 - TRBV19 TGTGCCAGTAGTATAGGACCCCCGGGGACAGGGGTGGCCGGGGAGCTGTTTTTT CASSIGPPGTGVAGELFF
- TRBJ2-7 15 many TRBV6-2/TRBV6-3 TGTGCCAGCAGTTACTCGAGGAAGGTCACCTACGAGCAGTACTTC CASSYSRKVTYEQYF
- TRBJ2-3 14 - TRBV5-1 TGCGCCAGCAGCTACGGACCGGGGACAGATACGCAGTATTTT CASSYGPGTDTQYF
- TRBJ1-5 13 - TRBV11-2 TGTGCCAGCAGCTACGGGGTCAATCAGCCCCAGCATTTT CASSYGVNQPQHF
TRBD1 TRBJ1-5 16 - TRBV6-6 TGTGCCAGCAGTTATTCAGGGGGCACAAGCAATCAGCCCCAGCATTTT CASSYSGGTSNQPQHF
TRBD2 TRBJ2-7 13 once TRBV19 TGTGCCACCTCGGGACTAGCGGGATACGAGCAGTACTTC CATSGLAGYEQYF
TRBD1 TRBJ1-1 13 - TRBV3-1/TRBV3-2 TGTGCCAGCAGCCTCCAGGGGGCCACTGAAGCTTTCTTT CASSLQGATEAFF
- TRBJ1-5 12 - TRBV6-2/TRBV6-3 TGTGCCAGCAGCACAGGGAATCAGCCCCAGCATTTT CASSTGNQPQHF
TRBD2 TRBJ2-1 16 - TRBV6-2/TRBV6-3 TGTGCCAGCAGTTGGACTAGCGGGACAAACTACAATGAGCAGTTCTTC CASSWTSGTNYNEQFF
- TRBJ1-2 14 - TRBV7-2 TGTGCCAGCAGCTCCCCGCGGGGTGTCTATGGCTACACCTTC CASSSPRGVYGYTF
- TRBJ1-2 14 - TRBV3-1/TRBV3-2 TGTGCCAGCAGCCAACCCCACCCGGGTGGTGGCTACACCTTC CASSQPHPGGGYTF
- TRBJ2-7 13 - TRBV27 TGTGCCAGCAGTTTTGGGAGCGCTTACGAGCAGTACTTC CASSFGSAYEQYF
- TRBJ2-3 15 - TRBV7-9 TGTGCCAGCAGCTTATACTTAAGAAGCACAGATACGCAGTATTTT CASSLYLRSTDTQYF
- TRBJ2-1 11 - TRBV12-3/TRBV12-4 TGTGCCAGCAGCTTTACAGGGCAACAGTTCTTC CASSFTGQQFF
- TRBJ2-5 15 - TRBV5-4 TGTGCCAGCAGCGACCGGCGGGACAGACAAGAGACCCAGTACTTC CASSDRRDRQETQYF
TRBD2 TRBJ2-3 15 - TRBV5-1 TGCGCCAGCAATCCGCGGGGGAGCCCCACAGATACGCAGTATTTT CASNPRGSPTDTQYF
- TRBJ1-6 16 few TRBV7-3 TGTGCCAGCAGCCCCACCAGTGTCGGGGGTCAGTCACCCCTCCACTTT CASSPTSVGGQSPLHF
TRBD1 TRBJ2-6 18 - TRBV30 TGTGCCTGGAGTGTCCCCTACAGGGGGCGGTCTGGGGCCAACGTCCTGACTTTC CAWSVPYRGRSGANVLTF
- TRBJ2-3 16 - TRBV7-6 TGTGCCAGCAGCTTAGGGGCTAGCGCAAGCACAGATACGCAGTATTTT CASSLGASASTDTQYF
- TRBJ1-1 14 - TRBV4-3 TGCGCCAGCAGCCAAGATCTAGGGGGTTGGGGGGCTTTCTTT CASSQDLGGWGAFF
- TRBJ2-7 13 few TRBV7-8 TGTGCCAGCAGCCCCGCGGGACCGCTCGAGCAGTACTTC CASSPAGPLEQYF
- TRBJ2-7 15 - TRBV6-2/TRBV6-3 TGTGCCAGCAGCCCATTCGGTAGGGGCTCCTACGAGCAGTACTTC CASSPFGRGSYEQYF
TRBD1 TRBJ1-2 13 once TRBV10-3 TGTGCCATCAGAGGGACAGGGGGCGATGGCTACACCTTC CAIRGTGGDGYTF
- TRBJ2-7 11 few TRBV7-2 TGTGCCAGCAGCTCGTATAGCGAGCAGTACTTC CASSSYSEQYF
- TRBJ1-5 17 - TRBV11-2 TGTGCCAGCAGCTCATTTAATACCGGAACTATAAGGCAGCCCCAGCATTTT CASSSFNTGTIRQPQHF
TRBD1 TRBJ1-4 15 - TRBV30 TGTGCCTGGTTGCCCCTAGGACAGGGGCATGAAAAACTGTTTTTT CAWLPLGQGHEKLFF
- TRBJ2-7 13 - TRBV19 TGTGCCAGTGGAACGACAGGATCCTACGAGCAGTACTTC CASGTTGSYEQYF
- TRBJ2-1 16 - TRBV4-1 TGCGCCAGCAGCCAATCCCTAGCTTTAGGATACAATGAGCAGTTCTTC CASSQSLALGYNEQFF
- TRBJ1-5 15 - TRBV19 TGTGCCAGTAGTATCAATAGCGGTAGCAATCAGCCCCAGCATTTT CASSINSGSNQPQHF
TRBD2 TRBJ2-3 16 - TRBV19 TGTGCCAGTAGTATAACGGCGGGAGAGGGCACAGATACGCAGTATTTT CASSITAGEGTDTQYF
- TRBJ2-1 18 - TRBV11-2 TGTGCCAGCAGCTTAGAAATCAGGGGACGGAGCTCCTACAATGAGCAGTTCTTC CASSLEIRGRSSYNEQFF
TRBD1 TRBJ2-2 14 - TRBV5-1 TGCGCCAGCACAGTGACAGGGAAAACCGGGGAGCTGTTTTTT CASTVTGKTGELFF
TRBD1 TRBJ1-2 14 once TRBV6-2/TRBV6-3 TGTGCCAGCAGCGGACAGGGAACGAACTATGGCTACACCTTC CASSGQGTNYGYTF
TRBD1 TRBJ2-7 14 - TRBV7-2 TGTGCCAGCAGCTTTACGGGACAGACCTACGAGCAGTACTTC CASSFTGQTYEQYF
- TRBJ2-7 12 - TRBV3-1/TRBV3-2 TGTGCCAGCAGCCAAGGGCACTACGAGCAGTACTTC CASSQGHYEQYF
- TRBJ2-1 15 - TRBV10-2 TGCGCCAGCAAAGTAAGACTACCGACTTACAATGAGCAGTTCTTC CASKVRLPTYNEQFF
- TRBJ2-7 17 - TRBV1 TGCACCAGCAGCCAAGATCGAACTAGCGGCGGGAACTACGAGCAGTACTTC CTSSQDRTSGGNYEQYF
- TRBJ1-1 11 - TRBV10-3 TGTGCCACAGGGGCATCCACTGAAGCTTTCTTT CATGASTEAFF
- TRBJ2-5 13 - TRBV12-3/TRBV12-4 TGTGCCAGCAGTCGGGGTCATCAAGAGACCCAGTACTTC CASSRGHQETQYF
- TRBJ1-4 16 - TRBV14 TGTGCCAGCAGCCAAGTTTCAGGGGCCGTATATGAAAAACTGTTTTTT CASSQVSGAVYEKLFF
TRBD1 TRBJ1-2 17 few TRBV7-9 TGTGCCAGCAGCCCCAGGGCGGGACAGGGGACTAACTATGGCTACACCTTC CASSPRAGQGTNYGYTF
TRBD2 TRBJ2-7 14 - TRBV7-9 TGTGCCAGCAGCTTAGGCGGGAGGATGGGGGAGCAGTACTTC CASSLGGRMGEQYF
TRBD2 TRBJ2-5 15 - TRBV15 TGTGCCACCAGCAGAGATAGCGGGAGGTTGGAGACCCAGTACTTC CATSRDSGRLETQYF
TRBD2 TRBJ2-7 15 once TRBV6-6 TGTGCCAGCAGTTACTCGGCGGGGGGTTCCTACGAGCAGTACTTC CASSYSAGGSYEQYF
TRBD2 TRBJ2-6 19 - TRBV11-2 TGTGCCAGCAGCTCGCGGACTAGCGGGTCAAACTCTGGGGCCAACGTCCTGACTTTC CASSSRTSGSNSGANVLTF
- TRBJ1-2 15 - TRBV7-2 TGTGCCAGCAGCTTATCGAGGCCCTATAACTATGGCTACACCTTC CASSLSRPYNYGYTF
- TRBJ2-7 16 - TRBV9 TGTGCCAGCAGTGGTGGGTGGGGCAGATTCTCCTACGAGCAGTACTTC CASSGGWGRFSYEQYF
- TRBJ2-5 14 - TRBV6-5 TGTGCCAGCAGTTACTCGGTAGGGAGGGAGACCCAGTACTTC CASSYSVGRETQYF
- TRBJ2-1 14 - TRBV27 TGTGCCAGCAGTTCAGGGGCGACCTACAATGAGCAGTTCTTC CASSSGATYNEQFF
- TRBJ1-2 17 - TRBV25-1 TGTGCCAGCAGTGAAAGGGGCCTGACCAGGGGAAACTATGGCTACACCTTC CASSERGLTRGNYGYTF
- TRBJ2-7 12 - TRBV5-5 TGTGCCAGCAGCACTGACAGGAGGGAGCAGTACTTC CASSTDRREQYF
- TRBJ2-7 16 - TRBV19 TGTGCCAGTAGTATAGGTTTCGGCGGTCCGACTTACGAGCAGTACTTC CASSIGFGGPTYEQYF
- TRBJ1-2 13 few TRBV30 TGTGCCTGGAGTCGGGGGGAGAGCTATGGCTACACCTTC CAWSRGESYGYTF
- TRBJ1-5 13 - TRBV19 TGTGCCAGTAGTATCGGTTTCAATCAGCCCCAGCATTTT CASSIGFNQPQHF